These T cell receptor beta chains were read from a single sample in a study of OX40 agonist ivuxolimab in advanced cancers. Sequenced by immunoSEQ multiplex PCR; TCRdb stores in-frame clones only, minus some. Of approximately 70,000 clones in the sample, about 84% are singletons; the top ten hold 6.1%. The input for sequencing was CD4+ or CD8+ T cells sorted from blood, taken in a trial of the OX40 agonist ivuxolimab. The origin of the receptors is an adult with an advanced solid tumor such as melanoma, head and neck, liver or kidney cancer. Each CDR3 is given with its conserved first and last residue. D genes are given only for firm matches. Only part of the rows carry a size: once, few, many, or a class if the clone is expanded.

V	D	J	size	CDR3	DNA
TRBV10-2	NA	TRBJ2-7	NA	CASSGYEQYF	TGCGCCAGCAGTGGCTACGAGCAGTACTTC
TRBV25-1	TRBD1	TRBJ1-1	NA	CASSPRRDRGGTEAFF	TGTGCCAGCAGTCCCCGGAGAGACAGGGGAGGCACTGAAGCTTTCTTT
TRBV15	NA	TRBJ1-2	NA	CATSTSLHGYTNYGYTF	TGTGCCACCAGCACTTCCCTGCACGGCTATACTAACTATGGCTACACCTTC
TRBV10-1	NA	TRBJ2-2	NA	CASSEPRVDTGELFF	TGCGCCAGCAGTGAACCCAGGGTTGACACCGGGGAGCTGTTTTTT
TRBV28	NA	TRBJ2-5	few	CASRTGIRTQYF	TGTGCCAGCAGAACCGGGATCAGGACCCAGTACTTC
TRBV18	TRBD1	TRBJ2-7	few	CASSPWTGVEQYF	TGTGCCAGCTCACCGTGGACAGGGGTCGAGCAGTACTTC
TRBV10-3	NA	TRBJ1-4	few	CAIKAGRGNPTNEKLFF	TGTGCCATCAAAGCAGGTAGAGGAAATCCAACTAATGAAAAACTGTTTTTT
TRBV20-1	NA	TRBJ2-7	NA	CSADLGGEQYF	TGCAGTGCTGATCTGGGTGGCGAGCAGTACTTC
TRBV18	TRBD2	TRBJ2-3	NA	CASSLLGGNLADTQYF	TGTGCCAGCTCACTACTCGGGGGGAACCTGGCAGATACGCAGTATTTT
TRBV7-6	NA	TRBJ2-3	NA	CASSLGATTRTDTQYF	TGTGCCAGCAGCTTGGGGGCTACCACACGAACAGATACGCAGTATTTT
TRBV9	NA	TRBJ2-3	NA	CASSVDSGGWVDTQYF	TGTGCCAGCAGCGTAGATTCGGGGGGCTGGGTAGATACGCAGTATTTT
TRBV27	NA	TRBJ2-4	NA	CASSPLLAKNIQYF	TGTGCCAGCAGTCCCTTATTAGCCAAAAACATTCAGTACTTC
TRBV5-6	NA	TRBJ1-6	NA	CASSPYSQGLSPLHF	TGTGCCAGCAGCCCCTACAGCCAGGGTCTTTCACCCCTCCACTTT
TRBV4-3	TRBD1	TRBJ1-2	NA	CASSRTGDYGYTF	TGCGCCAGCAGCAGGACAGGGGACTATGGCTACACCTTC
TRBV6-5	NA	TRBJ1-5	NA	CASTPSGRGQPQHF	TGTGCCAGCACCCCGTCAGGGAGGGGTCAGCCCCAGCATTTT
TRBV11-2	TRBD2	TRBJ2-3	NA	CASSLGAGEVDTQYF	TGTGCCAGCAGCTTAGGAGCGGGAGAAGTAGATACGCAGTATTTT
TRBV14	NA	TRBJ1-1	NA	CASSLHSDTEAFF	TGTGCCAGCAGCCTCCACAGTGACACTGAAGCTTTCTTT
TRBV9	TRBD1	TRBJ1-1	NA	CASSGRQGFITEAFF	TGTGCCAGCAGCGGACGACAGGGCTTCATCACTGAAGCTTTCTTT
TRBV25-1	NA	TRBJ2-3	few	CASRSGGTIDTQYF	TGTGCCAGCAGGTCCGGGGGCACCATAGATACGCAGTATTTT
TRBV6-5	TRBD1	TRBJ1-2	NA	CASSQRTGVTYTF	TGTGCCAGCAGTCAAAGGACAGGGGTTACCTACACCTTC
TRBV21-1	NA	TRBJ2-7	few	CASSKKSRTYEQYF	TGTGCCAGCAGCAAAAAGTCCCGGACCTACGAGCAGTACTTC
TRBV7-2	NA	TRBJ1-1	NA	CASSRDRRGAFF	TGTGCCAGCAGCCGAGACAGGCGGGGAGCTTTCTTT
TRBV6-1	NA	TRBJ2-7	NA	CASSRQASYEQYF	TGTGCCAGCAGTCGACAGGCCTCCTACGAGCAGTACTTC
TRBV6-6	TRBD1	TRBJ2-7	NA	CASSYSVEAQGDEQYF	TGTGCCAGCAGTTACAGCGTGGAGGCCCAGGGGGACGAGCAGTACTTC
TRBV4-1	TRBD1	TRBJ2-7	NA	CASSLGHGTGGYEQYF	TGCGCCAGCAGCCTGGGGCACGGGACAGGGGGCTACGAGCAGTACTTC
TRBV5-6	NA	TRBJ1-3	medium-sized	CASSPRRVGTGNTIYF	TGTGCCAGCAGCCCCCGTAGGGTGGGTACTGGAAACACCATATATTTT
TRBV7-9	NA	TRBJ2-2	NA	CASMTTNTGELFF	TGTGCCAGCATGACCACGAACACCGGGGAGCTGTTTTTT
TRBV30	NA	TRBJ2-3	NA	CAWSVRRKPGGTDTQYF	TGTGCCTGGAGTGTACGACGCAAGCCGGGGGGCACAGATACGCAGTATTTT
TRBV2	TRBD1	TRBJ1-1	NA	CASSFQGQDTEAFF	TGTGCCAGCAGTTTCCAAGGACAGGACACTGAAGCTTTCTTT
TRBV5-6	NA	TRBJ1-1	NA	CASSLAGAGERAFF	TGTGCCAGCAGCTTGGCCGGGGCCGGGGAGAGAGCTTTCTTT
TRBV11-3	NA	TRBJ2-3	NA	CASSLGLSTDTQYF	TGTGCCAGCAGCTTAGGCCTTAGCACAGATACGCAGTATTTT